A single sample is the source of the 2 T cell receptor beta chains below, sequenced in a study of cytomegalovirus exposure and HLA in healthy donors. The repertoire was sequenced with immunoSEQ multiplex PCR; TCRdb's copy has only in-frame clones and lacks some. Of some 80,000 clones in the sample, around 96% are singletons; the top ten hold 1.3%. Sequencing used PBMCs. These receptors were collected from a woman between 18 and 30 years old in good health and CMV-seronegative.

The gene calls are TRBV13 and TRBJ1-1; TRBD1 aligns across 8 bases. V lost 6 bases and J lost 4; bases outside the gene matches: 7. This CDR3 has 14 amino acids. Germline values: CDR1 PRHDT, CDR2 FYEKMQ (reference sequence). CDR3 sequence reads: CASRVDRGGTEAFF. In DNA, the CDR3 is TGTGCCAGCAGAGTCGACAGGGGTGGCACTGAAGCTTTCTTT.

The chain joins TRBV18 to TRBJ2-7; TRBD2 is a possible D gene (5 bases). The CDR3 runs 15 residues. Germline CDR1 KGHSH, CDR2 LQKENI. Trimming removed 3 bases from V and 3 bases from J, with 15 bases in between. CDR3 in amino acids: CASSPLLNGDYEQYF. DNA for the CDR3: TGTGCCAGCTCACCTCTATTAAACGGGGACTACGAGCAGTACTTC.